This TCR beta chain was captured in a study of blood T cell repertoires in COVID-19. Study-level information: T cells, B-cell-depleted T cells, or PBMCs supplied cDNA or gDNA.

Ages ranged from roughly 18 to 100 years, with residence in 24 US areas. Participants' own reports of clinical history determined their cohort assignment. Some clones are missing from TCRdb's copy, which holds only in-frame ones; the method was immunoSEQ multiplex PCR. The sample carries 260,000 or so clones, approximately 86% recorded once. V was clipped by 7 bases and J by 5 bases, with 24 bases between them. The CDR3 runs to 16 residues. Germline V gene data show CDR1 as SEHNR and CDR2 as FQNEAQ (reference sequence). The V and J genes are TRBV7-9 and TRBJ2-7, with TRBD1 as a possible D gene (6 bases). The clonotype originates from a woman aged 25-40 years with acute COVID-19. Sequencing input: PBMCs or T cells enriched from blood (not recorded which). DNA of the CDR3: TGTGCCAGCACCTCACCGGGACACCTTCTCCGGGACGAGCAGTACTTC. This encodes CASTSPGHLLRDEQYF.